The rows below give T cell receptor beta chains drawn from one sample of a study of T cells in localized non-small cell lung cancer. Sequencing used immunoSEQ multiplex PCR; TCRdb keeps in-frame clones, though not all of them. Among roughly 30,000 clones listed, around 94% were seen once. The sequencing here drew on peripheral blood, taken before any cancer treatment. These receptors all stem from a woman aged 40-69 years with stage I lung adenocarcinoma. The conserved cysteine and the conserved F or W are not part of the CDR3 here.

cdr3_aa: SVVLRDNPSYEQY
cdr3_length: 13
v_call: TRBV29-1

cdr3_aa: ASTDRELSPLH
cdr3_length: 11
v_call: TRBV6-1

cdr3_aa: ASSTQGGADTQY
cdr3_length: 12
v_call: TRBV7-9

cdr3_aa: ATSRAQPVGKLF
cdr3_length: 12
v_call: TRBV15

cdr3_aa: ASGLQDTQY
cdr3_length: 9
v_call: TRBV28

cdr3_aa: ASSFISSYEQY
cdr3_length: 11
v_call: TRBV28

cdr3_aa: ASSHFSVTGREKLF
cdr3_length: 14
v_call: TRBV7-9

cdr3_aa: ASSPPQGQGGYEQY
cdr3_length: 14
v_call: TRBV18

cdr3_aa: ASSQVLGGGPQY
cdr3_length: 12
v_call: TRBV4-1

cdr3_aa: SVHPRGETQY
cdr3_length: 10
v_call: TRBV29-1

cdr3_aa: ASSGGLADTQY
cdr3_length: 11
v_call: TRBV18

cdr3_aa: ASSRTGQFYEQY
cdr3_length: 12
v_call: TRBV4-1

cdr3_aa: ASSYSGDYTQY
cdr3_length: 11
v_call: TRBV6-6

cdr3_aa: ASSPDTDTQY
cdr3_length: 10
v_call: TRBV18

cdr3_aa: ASSLGLASYEQY
cdr3_length: 12
v_call: TRBV7-2

cdr3_aa: ASSVGMGIAYEQY
cdr3_length: 13
v_call: TRBV9

cdr3_aa: ASSYEGGRSYEQY
cdr3_length: 13
v_call: TRBV6-5

cdr3_aa: ASSAGGATNEKLF
cdr3_length: 13
v_call: TRBV2

cdr3_aa: ASSSDSYNEQF
cdr3_length: 11
v_call: TRBV5-1

cdr3_aa: ASSGGPGGLGETQY
cdr3_length: 14
v_call: TRBV25-1

cdr3_aa: ASSQDSVRDRDLATNEKLF
cdr3_length: 19
v_call: TRBV4-3

cdr3_aa: ASSLRTLNTGELF
cdr3_length: 13
v_call: TRBV7-2

cdr3_aa: ASRLFGNTIY
cdr3_length: 10
v_call: TRBV7-2

cdr3_aa: ASSPMDPAGNSPLH
cdr3_length: 14
v_call: TRBV18

cdr3_aa: ASSQDNSAGRTDTQY
cdr3_length: 15
v_call: TRBV4-3

cdr3_aa: ASTNGQGDNEKLF
cdr3_length: 13
v_call: TRBV6-6

cdr3_aa: ASSPFRQAIDGELF
cdr3_length: 14
v_call: TRBV7-9

cdr3_aa: ASVDTGNEKLF
cdr3_length: 11
v_call: TRBV2

cdr3_aa: ANATGGRVSLGPNTEAF
cdr3_length: 17
v_call: TRBV23-1